These 4 T cell receptor beta chains share one sample of origin, sequenced in a study of cytomegalovirus exposure and HLA in healthy donors. The PCR made use of 60 Vbeta and 13 Jbeta primers. Here immunoSEQ multiplex PCR was the method, and the copy in TCRdb shows in-frame clones only, minus some. The table lists roughly 200,000 clones, 77% of them singletons. The specimen was PBMCs. The receptors derive from an older woman in good health and CMV-seropositive.

Comments on this clone: One junction end disagrees with the germline gene, perhaps due to a read error. The CDR3 coding sequence is TGCGCCAGCAGCTTGGAGATAGTCTCTGGGGCCAACGGCCTGACTTTC. This codes for CASSLEIVSGANGLTF. V is TRBV5-1 and J is TRBJ2-6, with D possibly being TRBD1 (5 bases). This CDR3 region has 16 residues. Germline V gene sequence: CDR1 SGHRS, CDR2 YFSETQ.

On this clone: Compared with germline, one end of the junction differs, possibly owing to a read error. The CDR3 sequence: CTSSMGLAGGLDTGELFF. CDR3 nucleotides: TGTACCAGTAGTATGGGGCTAGCGGGGGGCCTAGACACCGGGGAGCTGTTTTTT. V is TRBV19 and J is TRBJ2-2; 11 bases match TRBD2. This CDR3 region has 18 residues. CDR1 is LNHDA, CDR2 SQIVND, per germline (reference sequence).

This chain connects TRBV7-2 to TRBJ2-7; tentative D call: TRBD2 (6 bases). Germline values: CDR1 SGHTA, CDR2 FQGNSA. The V and J ends lost 4 bases and 2 bases respectively, with 12 bases between them. The CDR3 contains 14 residues. The CDR3 here is CASSSQTRPYEQYF. CDR3 in DNA: TGTGCCAGCAGCTCCCAGACTAGACCCTACGAGCAGTACTTC.

V is TRBV5-5 and J is TRBJ2-7; unclear D gene. The CDR3 is 13 amino acids. The V end was cut by 2 bases, the J end by 9 bases, with 15 bases between. Germline CDR1 SGHKS, CDR2 YYEKEE (reference sequence). CDR3 sequence reads: CASSFQVLVGQYF. CDR3 coding DNA: TGTGCCAGCAGCTTCCAGGTTCTGGTGGGGCAGTACTTC. Based on the CDR3 plus reference TRBV5-5 and TRBJ2-7, the full variable domain is DAGVTQSPTHLIKTRGQQVTLRCSPISGHKSVSWYQQVLGQGPQFIFQYYEKEERGRGNFPDRFSARQFPNYSSELNVNALLLGDSALYLCASSFQVLVGQYFGPGTRLTVT.